This is a list of T cell receptor beta chains from one sample in a study of shared clonotypes between healthy human individuals. Data came from immunoSEQ multiplex PCR; TCRdb stores just in-frame clones and leaves some out. This table holds some 580,000 clones, almost 97% found once. The material sequenced was naive CD4+ T cells sorted from blood. These receptors were obtained from a woman in her 30s in good health. Both conserved end residues are part of each CDR3. The order of the fields is V gene, clone size, CDR3 length, J gene, D gene, CDR3 protein, CDR3 DNA. The D gene is left open where the match is weak. Part of the rows lack a size; the others show once, few, many or a class for expanded clones.

TRBV7-8	NA	14	TRBJ2-1	NA	CASSLVLASNEQFF	TGTGCCAGCAGCTTAGTTCTAGCAAGTAATGAGCAGTTCTTC
TRBV5-1	NA	17	TRBJ2-6	TRBD1	CASSPNRGRSGANVLTF	TGCGCCAGCAGCCCGAACAGGGGGCGCTCTGGGGCCAACGTCCTGACTTTC
TRBV19	few	16	TRBJ2-2	TRBD2	CASSISLLAGVGELFF	TGTGCCAGTAGTATTTCTCTCCTAGCGGGAGTCGGGGAGCTGTTTTTT
TRBV21-1	NA	13	TRBJ1-1	NA	CASSGQGQGEAFF	TGTGCCAGCAGCGGTCAGGGACAGGGTGAAGCTTTCTTT
TRBV11-2	NA	14	TRBJ2-2	NA	CASSVDVNTGELFF	TGTGCCAGCAGCGTGGACGTAAACACCGGGGAGCTGTTTTTT
TRBV28	NA	12	TRBJ1-4	NA	CASSRDPEKLFF	TGTGCCAGCAGTCGGGACCCTGAAAAACTGTTTTTT
TRBV5-1	NA	16	TRBJ2-6	TRBD1	CASSKDRDPGANVLTF	TGCGCCAGCAGCAAGGACAGGGACCCTGGGGCCAACGTCCTGACTTTC
TRBV21-1	NA	17	TRBJ1-5	NA	CASTPGHRAYSNQPQHF	TGTGCCAGCACCCCGGGTCACAGAGCTTATAGCAATCAGCCCCAGCATTTT
TRBV5-1	NA	15	TRBJ2-7	NA	CASSLLAGSGAEQYF	TGCGCCAGCAGCTTGTTGGCGGGGTCGGGGGCCGAGCAGTACTTC
TRBV6-1	NA	14	TRBJ1-1	NA	CASSEVRGGTEAFF	TGTGCCAGCAGTGAAGTCCGGGGGGGGACTGAAGCTTTCTTT
TRBV28	NA	13	TRBJ2-5	NA	CASSLDRPETQYF	TGTGCCAGCAGTTTAGATAGGCCAGAGACCCAGTACTTC
TRBV7-3	NA	16	TRBJ2-5	TRBD2	CASSFSRTSGSETQYF	TGTGCCAGCAGCTTCAGCAGGACTAGCGGGAGCGAGACCCAGTACTTC
TRBV6-5	once	13	TRBJ2-2	NA	CASSTGNTGELFF	TGTGCCAGCAGTACAGGGAACACCGGGGAGCTGTTTTTT
TRBV10-3	NA	14	TRBJ1-2	NA	CAISDPGENYGYTF	TGTGCCATCAGTGACCCGGGGGAAAACTATGGCTACACCTTC
TRBV28	NA	15	TRBJ2-5	TRBD2	CASSTTGVAGETQYF	TGTGCCAGCAGTACTACCGGGGTAGCGGGAGAGACCCAGTACTTC
TRBV5-1	NA	16	TRBJ2-7	TRBD2	CASSREGTRFSYEQYF	TGCGCCAGCAGCCGCGAGGGGACTAGGTTCTCCTACGAGCAGTACTTC
TRBV28	NA	16	TRBJ2-7	TRBD2	CASRGLAGGPMGEQYF	TGTGCCAGCAGGGGACTAGCGGGAGGGCCGATGGGCGAGCAGTACTTC
TRBV9	NA	16	TRBJ2-1	TRBD2	CASSHSGGRAFDEQFF	TGTGCCAGCAGCCACTCGGGAGGGAGGGCCTTTGATGAGCAGTTCTTC
TRBV29-1	NA	17	TRBJ2-4	TRBD1	CSVVGTGGRLAKNIQYF	TGCAGCGTTGTCGGGACAGGGGGTCGACTAGCCAAAAACATTCAGTACTTC
TRBV7-9	NA	15	TRBJ1-1	NA	CASSPQDPLNTEAFF	TGTGCCAGCAGCCCCCAGGACCCTTTGAACACTGAAGCTTTCTTT
TRBV5-1	NA	16	TRBJ1-3	NA	CASSSTGIVSGNTIYF	TGCGCCAGCAGCAGTACAGGGATCGTCTCTGGAAACACCATATATTTT
TRBV28	NA	14	TRBJ1-5	NA	CASSSSGGNQPQHF	TGTGCCAGCAGTAGCAGTGGGGGCAATCAGCCCCAGCATTTT
TRBV19	NA	17	TRBJ2-4	NA	CASSIIVTGEAKNIQYF	TGTGCCAGTAGTATCATTGTAACGGGGGAAGCCAAAAACATTCAGTACTTC
TRBV5-8	once	17	TRBJ1-4	NA	CASSLGSGGVTNEKLFF	TGTGCCAGCAGCTTGGGGAGCGGAGGGGTTACTAATGAAAAACTGTTTTTT
TRBV5-6	NA	12	TRBJ2-1	NA	CASSEYADQQFF	TGTGCCAGCAGCGAATACGCCGATCAGCAGTTCTTC
TRBV18	NA	18	TRBJ2-2	TRBD2	CASSPLTLAGVGTGELFF	TGTGCCAGCTCACCACTCACCCTAGCGGGAGTAGGTACCGGGGAGCTGTTTTTT